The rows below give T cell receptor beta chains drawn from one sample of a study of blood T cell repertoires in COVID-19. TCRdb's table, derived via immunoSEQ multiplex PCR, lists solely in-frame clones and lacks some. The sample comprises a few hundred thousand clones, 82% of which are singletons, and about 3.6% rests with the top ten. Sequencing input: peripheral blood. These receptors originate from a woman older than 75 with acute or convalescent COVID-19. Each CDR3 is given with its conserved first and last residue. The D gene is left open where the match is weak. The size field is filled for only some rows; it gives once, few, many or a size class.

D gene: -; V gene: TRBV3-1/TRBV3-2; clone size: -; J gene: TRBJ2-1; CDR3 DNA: TGTGCCAGCAGCCAAACCGCGGGGCCGCGCGTGCAGTTCTTC; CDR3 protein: CASSQTAGPRVQFF
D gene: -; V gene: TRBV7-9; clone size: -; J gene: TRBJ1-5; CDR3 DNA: TGTGCCAGCAGCTTAGGCGGCAGGGGAAGCAATCAGCCCCAGCATTTT; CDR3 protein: CASSLGGRGSNQPQHF
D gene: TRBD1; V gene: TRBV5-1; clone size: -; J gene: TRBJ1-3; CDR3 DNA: TGCGCCAGCAGCCCTGGGGGGACAGCCTCTGGAAACACCATATATTTT; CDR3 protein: CASSPGGTASGNTIYF
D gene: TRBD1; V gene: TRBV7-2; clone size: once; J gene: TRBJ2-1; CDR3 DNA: TGTGCCAGCAGCCTACAGGGGGCGCTTGAGCAGTTCTTC; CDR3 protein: CASSLQGALEQFF
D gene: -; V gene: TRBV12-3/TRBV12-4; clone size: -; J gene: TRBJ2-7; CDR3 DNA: TGTGCCAGCAGTTCCGCCTACGAGCAGTACTTC; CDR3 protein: CASSSAYEQYF
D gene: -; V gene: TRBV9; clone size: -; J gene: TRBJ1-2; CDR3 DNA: TGTGCCAGCAGCGAAGGGCCGGGGGGGCCCTATGGCTACACCTTC; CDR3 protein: CASSEGPGGPYGYTF
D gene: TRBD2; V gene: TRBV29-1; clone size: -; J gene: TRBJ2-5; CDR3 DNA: TGCAGCGTTGAAGCTACACCTGGACTAGCGGGGACCCAGTACTTC; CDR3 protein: CSVEATPGLAGTQYF
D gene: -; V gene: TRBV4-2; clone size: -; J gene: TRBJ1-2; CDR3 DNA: TGTGCCAGCAGCCAAGTAGGAGTTAACTATGGCTACACCTTC; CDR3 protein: CASSQVGVNYGYTF
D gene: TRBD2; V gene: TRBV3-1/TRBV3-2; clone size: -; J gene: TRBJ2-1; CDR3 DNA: TGTGCCAGCAGCCACAACCCGGGAGGGGGGCGCTACAATGAGCAGTTCTTC; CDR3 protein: CASSHNPGGGRYNEQFF
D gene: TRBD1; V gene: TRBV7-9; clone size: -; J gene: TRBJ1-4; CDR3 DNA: TGTGCCAGCAGCCCGGACAGGGCTAGTGGAGAAAAACTGTTTTTT; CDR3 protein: CASSPDRASGEKLFF
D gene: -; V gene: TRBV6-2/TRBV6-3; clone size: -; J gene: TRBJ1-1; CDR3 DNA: TGTGCCAGCAGTTACGTGGCGAGGGACACTGAAGCTTTCTTT; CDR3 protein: CASSYVARDTEAFF
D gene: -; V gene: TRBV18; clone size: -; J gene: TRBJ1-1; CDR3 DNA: TGTGCCAGCTCACGGTTCGGGGAAGACACTGAAGCTTTCTTT; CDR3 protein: CASSRFGEDTEAFF
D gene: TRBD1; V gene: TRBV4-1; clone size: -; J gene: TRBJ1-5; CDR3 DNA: TGCGCCAGCAGCCAAGGACAGGGGAGCAATCAGCCCCAGCATTTT; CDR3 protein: CASSQGQGSNQPQHF
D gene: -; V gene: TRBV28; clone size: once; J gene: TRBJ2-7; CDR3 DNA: TGTGCCAGCAGAGCTCCTTACGAGCAGTACTTC; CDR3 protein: CASRAPYEQYF
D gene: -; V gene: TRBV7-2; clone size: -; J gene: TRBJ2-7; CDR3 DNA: TGTGCCAGCAGCTTTACCTACGAGCAGTACTTC; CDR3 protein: CASSFTYEQYF
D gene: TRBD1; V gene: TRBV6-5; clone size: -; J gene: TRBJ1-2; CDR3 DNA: TGTGCCAGCAGTTGGGACAGGAACACTAACTATGGCTACACCTTC; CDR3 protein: CASSWDRNTNYGYTF
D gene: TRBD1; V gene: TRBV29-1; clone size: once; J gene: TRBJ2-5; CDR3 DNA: TGCAGCGTTGTGGGACAGTTGGTTGAGACCCAGTACTTC; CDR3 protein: CSVVGQLVETQYF
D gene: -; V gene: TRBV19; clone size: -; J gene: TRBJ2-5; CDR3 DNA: TGTGCCAGTAGGGTTCTACAAGAGACCCAGTACTTC; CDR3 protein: CASRVLQETQYF